This passage covers 17 T cell receptor beta chains from one sample sequenced in a study of shared clonotypes between healthy human individuals. TCRdb's table, derived via immunoSEQ multiplex PCR, lists solely in-frame clones and lacks some. The sample lists about 2.1 million clones; 85% to 95% were seen once. As defined, naive CD8 cells were CD45RO-negative and positively selected for CCR7, with terminally differentiated effector memory CD45RA+ cells excluded. Sequencing was done on a sample of naive CD8+ T cells from PBMCs. These receptors were obtained from a man aged 18 to 30 in good health. Some clones in this sample may be carry-over from other donors' samples.

The chain couples TRBV7-3 to TRBJ2-2; 9 bases are a match to TRBD1. V was pared by 4 bases and J by 1 base, with 7 bases of the junction left unmatched. The germline V gene encodes CDR1 SGHTA and CDR2 FQGTGA. The CDR3 is 17 residues long. The CDR3 region is CASSSRDRAQNTGELFF. The CDR3 DNA reads TGTGCCAGCAGCTCCCGGGACAGGGCTCAGAACACCGGGGAGCTGTTTTTT. The whole variable domain, filled in from reference TRBV7-3 and TRBJ2-2, reads GAGVSQTPSNKVTEKGKYVELRCDPISGHTALYWYRQSLGQGPEFLIYFQGTGAADDSGLPNDRFFAVRPEGSVSTLKIQRTERGDSAVYLCASSSRDRAQNTGELFFGEGSRLTVL.

This clone has just one count. The J gene is TRBJ1-5, the V gene TRBV9; D is unresolved. V was clipped by 0 bases and J by 3 bases, with 10 bases between them. CDR3 length: 15 residues. In germline, CDR1 is SGDLS, CDR2 YYNGEE. Written as DNA, the CDR3 is TGTGCCAGCAGCGTAGGTCCGGTAGTCAATCAGCCCCAGCATTTT. Its protein product is CASSVGPVVNQPQHF.

CDR3 nucleotides: TGTGCCAGTAGTATAGGGACAGGGGTCCACGAGCAGTACTTC. Translation: CASSIGTGVHEQYF. The chain joins TRBV19 to TRBJ2-7; 9 nucleotides align to TRBD1. Unmatched junction bases numbered 3, after V lost 1 base and J lost 5 bases. Germline V lookup: CDR1 LNHDA, CDR2 SQIVND (reference sequence). The CDR3 totals 14 residues.

A few counts support this clone. This rearrangement joins TRBV9 to TRBJ1-5, with a possible D match to TRBD1 (5 bases). V lost 3 bases and J 3 bases, leaving 13 bases between the germline ends. Germline V gene lookup returns CDR1 SGDLS and CDR2 YYNGEE. The CDR3 sequence is 15 residues long. CDR3 DNA: TGTGCCAGCAGCGGATCAGGGCAGGTCAATCAGCCCCAGCATTTT. This sequence encodes CASSGSGQVNQPQHF. The full variable domain, rest sourced from reference TRBV9 and TRBJ1-5, is DSGVTQTPKHLITATGQRVTLRCSPRSGDLSVYWYQQSLDQGLQFLIQYYNGEERAKGNILERFSAQQFPDLHSELNLSSLELGDSALYFCASSGSGQVNQPQHFGDGTRLSIL.

The V gene is TRBV29-1, the J gene TRBJ2-3, with 13 bases fitting TRBD2. Germline V gene data show CDR1 as SQVTM and CDR2 as ANQGSEA. Trimming took 5 bases from V and 4 from J; bases not matched to a gene: 15. The CDR3 spans 18 residues. The CDR3 DNA reads TGCAGCGTTTTGGGTGGGACAGTGACTAGCGGGAGGCCAGATACGCAGTATTTT. Its translation is CSVLGGTVTSGRPDTQYF.

Concerning this clone itself: Other DNA sequences in this specimen translate into the identical CDR3. The rearrangement links TRBV19 to TRBJ2-7, with TRBD2 identical over 8 bases. CDR3 length: 14 amino acids. Germline V gives CDR1 LNHDA, CDR2 SQIVND (reference sequence). The trim removed 3 bases at V and 2 bases at J, leaving 3 bases unmatched. CDR3 in amino acids: CASSISGGPYEQYF. CDR3 nucleotides: TGTGCCAGTAGTATTTCGGGGGGGCCCTACGAGCAGTACTTC.

This chain uses TRBV7-2 with TRBJ1-2; TRBD1 agrees at 7 bases. This CDR3 has 14 residues. The J segment lost 7 bases and the V segment lost 5 bases, leaving 10 bases of the junction unmatched. CDR1 SGHTA and CDR2 FQGNSA come from the germline V gene. CDR3 amino acids: CASSGGVQGIGYTF. In nucleotides, the CDR3 is TGTGCCAGCAGCGGCGGCGTACAGGGGATTGGCTACACCTTC.

V is TRBV28 and J is TRBJ2-6; perhaps TRBD2 as D (6 bases). The CDR3 has 15 amino acids. Germline V gives CDR1 MDHEN, CDR2 SYDVKM. V shed 2 bases and J shed 2 bases, with 7 bases lying between them. The CDR3, as DNA: TGTGCCAGCAGTTTAAGGAGGGCTGGGGCCAACGTCCTGACTTTC. Translating it yields CASSLRRAGANVLTF.

The V and J genes are TRBV5-1 and TRBJ2-5; D is undetermined. This CDR3 spans 16 amino acids. Trimming pared 5 bases from V and 1 base from J, leaving 18 bases between. Germline V gene lookup returns CDR1 SGHRS and CDR2 YFSETQ. The CDR3 loop is CASRTIWAPSQETQYF. The DNA for the CDR3 is TGCGCCAGCAGAACAATCTGGGCACCATCCCAAGAGACCCAGTACTTC.

Concerning this clone itself: The same CDR3 arises from other DNA sequences in this sample as well. This chain uses TRBV27 with TRBJ2-1; D is undetermined. The V end was cut by 2 bases, the J end by 6 bases, with 5 bases between. This CDR3 has 12 amino acids. CDR1 and CDR2 from the germline V gene are MNHEY and SMNVEV (reference sequence). The CDR3 DNA reads TGTGCCAGCAGTTTAAGTGGCAATGAGCAGTTCTTC. It translates to CASSLSGNEQFF.

The sample holds one count of this clone. The chain employs TRBV4-1 and TRBJ2-6, with D hard to call. Germline CDR1 is MGHRA and CDR2 is YSYEKL. The CDR3 consists of 16 residues. V was shortened by 1 base and J by 0 bases, with 7 bases between the two germline ends. CDR3 nucleotides: TGCGCCAGCAGCCAAGTAACTCTCTCTGGGGCCAACGTCCTGACTTTC. Its translation: CASSQVTLSGANVLTF.

This clone was seen more than once but under ten times. This chain uses TRBV7-9 with TRBJ1-1; D is uncertain. This CDR3 has 14 amino acids. Trimming took 1 base from V and 7 from J, leaving 13 bases between them. CDR1 SEHNR and CDR2 FQNEAQ come from the germline V gene (reference sequence). This chain's CDR3 is CASSLDPESNEAFF. CDR3 DNA: TGTGCCAGCAGCTTAGATCCAGAGAGTAATGAAGCTTTCTTT.

V and J are TRBV6-1 and TRBJ2-5; maybe TRBD2 (6 bases). Germline V gene data show CDR1 as MNHNS and CDR2 as SASEGT. The CDR3 loop spans 17 amino acids. The ends were cut back, 1 base at V and 5 bases at J, with 20 bases in the middle. CDR3 sequence: CASSEGTFIGGRETQYF. Written as DNA, the CDR3 is TGTGCCAGCAGTGAAGGAACGTTTATCGGGGGAAGGGAGACCCAGTACTTC.

Turning to this clone: Other DNA variants within this sample encode the same CDR3. The V gene is TRBV28, the J gene TRBJ2-7; D gene ambiguous. Germline loops: CDR1 MDHEN, CDR2 SYDVKM. The V and J ends lost 2 bases and 2 bases respectively, with 7 bases between them. There are 13 residues in the CDR3. CDR3 protein: CASSLLRAYEQYF. The CDR3 nucleotides read TGTGCCAGCAGTTTACTTAGAGCCTACGAGCAGTACTTC.

V gene TRBV28 combines with J gene TRBJ2-5, with TRBD2 identical over 9 bases. The V gene end was trimmed by 3 bases and the J gene end by 5 bases; junction bases not matched to a gene: 4. This CDR3 region has 14 residues. Germline lookup yields CDR1 MDHEN and CDR2 SYDVKM. The CDR3 loop is CASSFVLAGETQYF. The CDR3 DNA reads as TGTGCCAGCAGTTTTGTCCTAGCGGGGGAGACCCAGTACTTC.

The count of this clone is one. The rearrangement links TRBV4-3 to TRBJ2-7, with TRBD1 matching over 9 bases. The CDR3 consists of 16 residues. Trimming at V came to 0 bases and at J to 2 bases, leaving 5 bases not matched to a gene. Germline V CDR1 and CDR2: LGHNA, YSLEER. The CDR3 coding sequence is TGCGCCAGCAGCCAAGATCTGTACAGGGGGCCCTACGAGCAGTACTTC. It is translated as CASSQDLYRGPYEQYF.

The chain combines TRBV9 with TRBJ2-2; D is perhaps TRBD2 (6 bases). Trimming shortened V by 3 bases and J by 4 bases, and 10 bases separated the two germline ends. The CDR3 loop spans 14 amino acids. Germline CDR1 reads SGDLS; CDR2 reads YYNGEE. CDR3 loop: CASSGQEGTGELFF. Here the CDR3 DNA reads TGTGCCAGCAGCGGTCAGGAGGGCACCGGGGAGCTGTTTTTT.